This TCR beta chain stems from a study of T-cell memory formation after mild COVID-19. This clonotype was detected a few times. The antigen is not known. The study's findings and limits: Clones that got smaller from day 15 to 85 had even CD4/CD8, while clones growing later tipped toward CD4+.

Sample barcodes and UMIs were carried by the TCR alpha and TCR beta cDNA libraries that 5'RACE generated with constant-segment primers. Each CDR3 protein gets one entry after TCRdb re-called the 5' RACE reads with MiXCR. This sample has hundreds of thousands of distinct CDR3 sequences, with 17% found just once. This receptor was identified in an adult woman who had mild COVID-19 (a few samples of this study predate the infection). Cell type and time point are not known. Sequencing was carried out using PBMCs or a T cell subset sorted from them (not recorded which).

In DNA, the CDR3 is TGTGCCAGCAGCTTACAGACTAGCGGGATGGCAGATACGCAGTATTTT. Its protein is CASSLQTSGMADTQYF. This chain uses TRBV7-6 with TRBJ2-3; TRBD2 matches at 11 bases. Unmatched junction bases numbered 5, after V lost 2 bases and J lost 4 bases. The CDR3 runs 16 residues. Per germline, CDR1 SGHVS and CDR2 FNYEAQ.